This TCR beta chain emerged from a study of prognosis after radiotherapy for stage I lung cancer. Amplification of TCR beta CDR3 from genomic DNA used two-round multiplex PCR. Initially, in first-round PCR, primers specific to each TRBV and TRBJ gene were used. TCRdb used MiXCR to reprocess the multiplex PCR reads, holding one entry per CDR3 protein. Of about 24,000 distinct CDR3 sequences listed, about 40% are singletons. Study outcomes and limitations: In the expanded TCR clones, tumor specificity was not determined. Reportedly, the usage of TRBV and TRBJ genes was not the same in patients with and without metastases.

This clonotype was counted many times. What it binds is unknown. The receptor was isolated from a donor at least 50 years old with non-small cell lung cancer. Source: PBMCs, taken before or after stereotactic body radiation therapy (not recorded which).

Here the CDR3 DNA reads TGTGCCAGCAGTTACTTTGATCAGGCCCACGAGCAGTACTTC. Translation: CASSYFDQAHEQYF. The rearrangement links TRBV6-2 or TRBV6-3 to TRBJ2-7, with no clear D. There are 14 residues in the CDR3. CDR1 is MNHEY and CDR2 is SVGEGT in the germline V gene. With 1 base removed from V and 5 bases from J, the gap between germline ends came to 12 bases.